The 5 T cell receptor beta chains listed next were all sequenced from one sample in a study of blood T cell repertoires in COVID-19. Generated by immunoSEQ multiplex PCR, the TCRdb table keeps only in-frame clones and is missing some. Of tens of thousands of clones listed, 65% to 90% are singletons. Sequencing input: peripheral blood. These receptors were taken from a man older than 75 with acute or convalescent COVID-19.

This chain joins TRBV11-2 and TRBJ2-3, with D possibly matching TRBD2 (6 bases). This CDR3 has 16 residues. Germline V gene lookup returns CDR1 SGHAT and CDR2 FQNNGV. Between the trimmed V and J ends, which lost 4 bases and 2 bases, there was a span of 16 bases. The CDR3 nucleotides read TGTGCCAGCAGCTCCTCCTATAGCGGATCCACAGATACGCAGTATTTT. Its translation: CASSSSYSGSTDTQYF.

This clone came up a few times. The chain recombines TRBV11-2 with TRBJ1-4; 8 bases are shared with TRBD1. Germline assignment: CDR1 SGHAT and CDR2 FQNNGV. The length of the CDR3 is 17 residues. The V gene end was trimmed by 3 bases and the J gene end by 5 bases; junction bases not matched to a gene: 11. The DNA for the CDR3 is TGTGCCAGCAGCTTGGATGCCTTCCGGGACAGGAATGAAAAACTGTTTTTT. It is translated as CASSLDAFRDRNEKLFF.

The chain combines TRBV14 with TRBJ2-1; 11 bases map to TRBD2. The ends lost 6 bases at V and 1 base at J; junction bases unmatched: 2. The CDR3 length is 15 residues. Germline CDR1 reads SGHDN; CDR2 reads FVKESK. The CDR3 protein is CASRTSGASYNEQFF. CDR3 nucleotides: TGTGCCAGCAGGACTAGCGGGGCATCCTACAATGAGCAGTTCTTC.

This chain joins TRBV7-2 and TRBJ2-4, with 10 bases lining up with TRBD1. The V segment lost 5 bases and the J segment 7 bases; nucleotides outside the gene matches: 2. This CDR3 contains 13 residues. Germline V gene data show CDR1 as SGHTA and CDR2 as FQGNSA. CDR3 loop: CASSRTGGNIQYF. The CDR3 nucleotides are TGTGCCAGCAGCAGGACAGGGGGGAACATTCAGTACTTC. Filled out from reference TRBV7-2 and TRBJ2-4, the complete variable domain reads GAGVSQSPSNKVTEKGKDVELRCDPISGHTALYWYRQSLGQGLEFLIYFQGNSAPDKSGLPSDRFSAERTGGSVSTLTIQRTQQEDSAVYLCASSRTGGNIQYFGAGTRLSVL.

This chain links TRBV12-3 or TRBV12-4 with TRBJ2-5; 7 bases line up with TRBD1. V lost 6 bases and J lost 5; bases outside the gene matches: 6. This CDR3 is built from 13 residues. CDR3 nucleotides: TGTGCCAGCAGCCCACAGGGGCCGGAGACCCAGTACTTC. This gives the protein CASSPQGPETQYF.